Listed here are 29 T cell receptor beta chains from one sample, sequenced in a study of Ad26.COV2.S vaccination and SARS-CoV-2 variants. Assay used: immunoSEQ multiplex PCR; TCRdb lists only in-frame clones, some missing. The table has hundreds of thousands of clones, about 90% seen once; the top ten hold 3.9%. The sample was peripheral blood, taken after recovery from COVID-19. These receptors all stem from a human donor who had recovered from COVID-19.

As regards this clone: This specimen includes other DNA sequences encoding the same CDR3. This chain uses TRBV6-2 or TRBV6-3 with TRBJ2-7; D remains ambiguous. Germline CDR1 and CDR2: MNHEY and SVGEGT. Trimming took 2 bases from V and 4 from J, leaving 6 bases between them. The CDR3 contains 12 residues. For the CDR3, the DNA is TGTGCCAGCAGTTACAGGGCTTACGAGCAGTACTTC. Its protein product is CASSYRAYEQYF.

The J gene is TRBJ1-5, the V gene TRBV6-1; unclear D gene. CDR1 is MNHNS and CDR2 is SASEGT in the germline V gene. The CDR3 contains 15 residues. Trimming shortened V by 1 base and J by 2 bases, and 9 bases separated the two germline ends. CDR3 loop: CASSEGRAGNQPQHF. The CDR3 DNA sequence: TGTGCCAGCAGTGAAGGGAGGGCGGGCAATCAGCCCCAGCATTTT.

On this clone itself: The junction does not match germline at one end; this may be a read error. V and J are TRBV19 and TRBJ1-5, with 8 bases matching TRBD1. Germline CDR1 reads LNHDA; CDR2 reads SQIVND (reference sequence). The CDR3 is 14 residues long. CDR3 bases: TGTGCCAGTAGTATAGTTCTAGTCCGACAGGGGCTAGATTTT. It specifies CASSIVLVRQGLDF.

V and J are TRBV18 and TRBJ2-1, with D uncertain. The length of the CDR3 is 15 residues. V was clipped by 5 bases and J by 0 bases, with 11 bases between them. Per the germline V gene, CDR1 is KGHSH and CDR2 is LQKENI. The CDR3 loop is CASSVEESSYNEQFF. DNA of the CDR3: TGTGCCAGCTCAGTAGAAGAGAGCTCCTACAATGAGCAGTTCTTC. Looking up the rest from reference TRBV18 and TRBJ2-1 gives the full variable domain: NAGVMQNPRHLVRRRGQEARLRCSPMKGHSHVYWYRQLPEEGLKFMVYLQKENIIDESGMPKERFSAEFPKEGPSILRIQQVVRGDSAAYFCASSVEESSYNEQFFGPGTRLTVL.

CDR3 amino acids: CASSLGRRDSFRDYTF. DNA of the CDR3: TGTGCCAGCAGCTTAGGCCGCCGGGACAGCTTTAGGGACTACACCTTC. This chain connects TRBV7-9 to TRBJ1-2; 7 nucleotides align to TRBD1. This CDR3 has 16 residues. The germline V gene has CDR1 SEHNR and CDR2 FQNEAQ (reference sequence). Trimming took 1 base from V and 10 from J; bases not matched to a gene: 15.

This chain joins TRBV9 and TRBJ2-1; maybe TRBD2 (7 bases). The CDR3 is 15 residues long. The ends were cut back, 6 bases at V and 8 bases at J, with 21 bases in the middle. The germline CDR1 and CDR2 sequences are SGDLS and YYNGEE. This chain's CDR3 is CASNIKGGPLDEQFF. CDR3 nucleotide sequence: TGTGCCAGCAACATCAAGGGGGGGCCTCTCGATGAGCAGTTCTTC.

The chain links TRBV3-1 (or the pseudogene TRBV3-2) to TRBJ2-7, with TRBD2 matching over 10 bases. The junction had 12 bases not matched to a gene; V was cut back by 4 bases and J by 3 bases. The CDR3 covers 17 residues. Germline CDR1 LGHDT, CDR2 YNNKEL (reference sequence). The CDR3 bases are TGTGCCAGCAGCCGAAGATACACGGGACTAGCGAGCTACGAGCAGTACTTC. Protein sequence: CASSRRYTGLASYEQYF.

The chain carries TRBV19 and TRBJ1-1, with TRBD1 as a possible D gene (6 bases). V lost 5 bases, J lost 1 base, and 23 bases lay in between. The CDR3 is 18 amino acids. The germline CDR1 and CDR2 sequences are LNHDA and SQIVND (reference sequence). The CDR3 nucleotides read TGTGCCAGTAGTTGGTTTCGTAGTAGGGGGAAGGCGAACACTGAAGCTTTCTTT. Protein product: CASSWFRSRGKANTEAFF.

CDR3 sequence: CASSLSGLAGRETQYF. CDR3 nucleotides: TGTGCCAGCAGCTTATCGGGACTAGCGGGTCGAGAGACCCAGTACTTC. The V gene is TRBV7-2, the J gene TRBJ2-5; TRBD2 aligns across 12 bases. The CDR3 runs 16 residues. The J segment lost 4 bases and the V segment lost 2 bases, leaving 5 bases of the junction unmatched. Looked up from germline, CDR1 is SGHTA and CDR2 is FQGNSA.

The sample holds a few counts of this clone. A read error may account for a junction end that differs from germline. The chain employs TRBV7-7 and TRBJ2-5; D is perhaps TRBD2 (7 bases). The CDR3 is made up of 14 amino acids. Germline values: CDR1 SSHAT, CDR2 FNYEAQ (reference sequence). The CDR3 DNA reads as TGTGCTAGCAGCTTACCCGGGGGGCTTGAGACCCAGTACTTC. Translation: CASSLPGGLETQYF.

The chain is built from TRBV6-1 and TRBJ1-2; D remains ambiguous. Germline loops: CDR1 MNHNS, CDR2 SASEGT. This CDR3 has 14 residues. Between the trimmed V and J ends, which lost 1 base and 2 bases, there was a span of 8 bases. The CDR3 here is CASSEGQVNYGYTF. The CDR3 DNA sequence: TGTGCCAGCAGTGAAGGTCAAGTGAACTATGGCTACACCTTC.

The rearrangement links TRBV24-1 to TRBJ2-3, with 7 bases aligning to TRBD1. Germline assignment: CDR1 KGHDR and CDR2 SFDVKD. Trimming removed 4 bases from V and 4 bases from J; junction bases left unmatched: 1. CDR3 size: 13 residues. CDR3 nucleotide sequence: TGTGCCACCAGTGAAGGGGGCGCAGATACGCAGTATTTT. It translates to CATSEGGADTQYF.

V and J are TRBV9 and TRBJ1-2, with 8 positions matching TRBD1. Germline CDR1 SGDLS, CDR2 YYNGEE. This CDR3 region has 14 residues. With 2 bases clipped from V and 6 bases from J, the junction kept 6 bases outside the gene matches. The CDR3 coding sequence is TGTGCCAGCAGCGTCCGGACAGGGACAGATGGCTACACCTTC. It is translated as CASSVRTGTDGYTF.

The chain links TRBV3-1 (or the pseudogene TRBV3-2) to TRBJ2-5, with D unclear. The length of the CDR3 is 14 residues. V shed 6 bases and J shed 1 base, with 12 bases lying between them. Germline loops: CDR1 LGHDT, CDR2 YNNKEL (reference sequence). CDR3 amino acids: CASRGDTAQETQYF. The DNA for the CDR3 is TGTGCCAGCAGAGGCGACACGGCCCAAGAGACCCAGTACTTC.

This clone was seen only once. One junction end disagrees with the germline gene, perhaps due to a read error. The chain recombines TRBV7-7 with TRBJ2-5, with TRBD1 as a possible D gene (6 bases). CDR1 is SSHAT and CDR2 is FNYEAQ in the germline V gene (reference sequence). The CDR3 has 13 amino acids. CDR3 coding DNA: TGTGCTAGCAGCCAGACAGGAGCTGGGACCCAGTACTTC. The encoded protein is CASSQTGAGTQYF.

This clone was seen once. The chain recombines TRBV5-1 with TRBJ2-3; no definite D call. This CDR3 contains 15 residues. The germline CDR1 and CDR2 sequences are SGHRS and YFSETQ. V lost 4 bases and J 1 base, leaving 13 bases between the germline ends. CDR3 DNA: TGCGCCAGCAGCAAATCCGCTGCAGGCACAGATACGCAGTATTTT. Amino acid sequence: CASSKSAAGTDTQYF. The variable domain in full, with the rest retrieved from reference TRBV5-1 and TRBJ2-3, is KAGVTQTPRYLIKTRGQQVTLSCSPISGHRSVSWYQQTPGQGLQFLFEYFSETQRNKGNFPGRFSGRQFSNSRSEMNVSTLELGDSALYLCASSKSAAGTDTQYFGPGTRLTVL.

Remarks on this clone: This same CDR3 is encoded by further DNA sequences in the sample. The rearrangement joins TRBV6-5 to TRBJ1-1, with TRBD1 identical over 7 bases. The trim removed 6 bases at V and 4 bases at J, leaving 5 bases unmatched. The CDR3 sequence is 13 residues long. Germline loops: CDR1 MNHEY, CDR2 SVGAGI. CDR3 region: CASSRGRGTEAFF. CDR3 DNA sequence: TGTGCCAGCAGCAGGGGGAGGGGCACTGAAGCTTTCTTT.

V gene TRBV19 combines with J gene TRBJ1-5; TRBD1 aligns across 9 bases. The J segment lost 3 bases and the V segment lost 5 bases, leaving 8 bases of the junction unmatched. The CDR3 length is 16 residues. Germline assignment: CDR1 LNHDA and CDR2 SQIVND (reference sequence). CDR3 bases: TGTGCCAGTAGTGAATCGACAGGGGGGATCAATCAGCCCCAGCATTTT. The encoded protein is CASSESTGGINQPQHF.

This rearrangement joins TRBV7-9 to TRBJ2-1; D possibly corresponds to TRBD2 (6 bases). Per germline, CDR1 SEHNR and CDR2 FQNEAQ (reference sequence). The CDR3 consists of 15 residues. The germline V and J ends were trimmed by 2 bases and 5 bases, with 13 bases remaining between them. In nucleotides, the CDR3 is TGTGCCAGCAGCTTAAGATCGGGGGAAGACAATGAGCAGTTCTTC. The encoded protein is CASSLRSGEDNEQFF.

This clone was counted once. CDR3 region: CASSPEKRGGYTF. The CDR3 DNA sequence: TGCGCCAGCAGCCCGGAAAAGAGAGGTGGCTACACCTTC. The chain carries TRBV5-1 and TRBJ1-2; D unresolved. The CDR3 contains 13 residues. Germline lookup yields CDR1 SGHRS and CDR2 YFSETQ. Trimming took 4 bases from V and 7 from J, leaving 14 bases between them.

This sequence joins TRBV3-1 (or the pseudogene TRBV3-2) and TRBJ2-3; no firm D call. Between the trimmed V and J ends, which lost 1 base and 4 bases, there was a span of 9 bases. The CDR3 extends over 14 amino acids. Germline V gene sequence: CDR1 LGHDT, CDR2 YNNKEL (reference sequence). CDR3: CASSQAGRADTQYF. The DNA of the CDR3 is TGTGCCAGCAGCCAAGCGGGCCGCGCAGATACGCAGTATTTT.

This sequence joins TRBV7-6 and TRBJ1-3, with D possibly TRBD1 on 5 matching bases. The length of the CDR3 is 14 residues. V lost 2 bases to trimming and J lost 4 bases, with 9 bases between them. The germline gives CDR1 SGHVS, CDR2 FNYEAQ. DNA of the CDR3: TGTGCCAGCAGCTTATCGGCAGGGGGAAACACCATATATTTT. Amino acid sequence: CASSLSAGGNTIYF.

The chain recombines TRBV5-8 with TRBJ2-7; D is possibly TRBD2 (5 bases). V lost 4 bases, J lost 5 bases, and 7 bases lay in between. The CDR3 sequence is 11 residues long. Germline CDR1 and CDR2: SGHTS and YDEGEE. Written as DNA, the CDR3 is TGTGCCAGCAGCCCGAGGGACGAGCAGTACTTC. Translating it yields CASSPRDEQYF.

The rearrangement joins TRBV10-3 to TRBJ1-1; D unresolved. This CDR3 region has 12 residues. The germline V gene has CDR1 ENHRY and CDR2 SYGVKD. V shed 4 bases and J shed 1 base, with 4 bases lying between them. The CDR3 loop reads CAISGANTEAFF. The DNA for the CDR3 is TGTGCCATCAGTGGTGCGAACACTGAAGCTTTCTTT.

The chain combines TRBV2 with TRBJ1-3; perhaps TRBD1 as D (6 bases). Germline CDR1 and CDR2: SNHLY and FYNNEI. The CDR3 spans 14 residues. The V gene lost 6 bases and the J gene lost 5 bases, with 14 bases spanning the gap. Here the CDR3 reads CASRDRSSRNTIYF. The CDR3 DNA reads as TGTGCCAGCAGGGACAGATCTTCGAGAAACACCATATATTTT.

This clone was counted a single time. This chain links TRBV19 with TRBJ1-5, with TRBD1 identical over 7 bases. The V gene end was trimmed by 7 bases and the J gene end by 3 bases; junction bases not matched to a gene: 15. The CDR3 spans 17 residues. Germline values: CDR1 LNHDA, CDR2 SQIVND (reference sequence). CDR3 in DNA: TGTGCCAGTACTGATTTACAGGGGCCCGCTCTCAATCAGCCCCAGCATTTT. It yields the protein CASTDLQGPALNQPQHF.

About this clone itself: This specimen includes other DNA sequences encoding the same CDR3. The CDR3 DNA reads as TGTGCCAGCAGCGTAGAGGGCAGGGGAGGCACAGATACGCAGTATTTT. Encoded protein: CASSVEGRGGTDTQYF. The chain combines TRBV9 with TRBJ2-3, with a possible D match to TRBD1 (6 bases). Germline CDR1 and CDR2: SGDLS and YYNGEE. V gave up 0 bases and J gave up 1 base, with 12 bases separating them. CDR3 size: 16 residues.

The V call is TRBV4-1, the J call TRBJ1-1; 7 bases match TRBD1. This CDR3 is 14 amino acids long. CDR1 MGHRA and CDR2 YSYEKL come from the germline V gene. The V and J ends lost 2 bases and 6 bases, in that order; junction bases with no gene match: 6. CDR3 DNA: TGCGCCAGCAGCCAACGACAGGGCGGCGCTGAAGCTTTCTTT. Translated: CASSQRQGGAEAFF.

J is TRBJ1-6 and V is TRBV5-1; D not certain. Germline-derived CDR1 and CDR2 are SGHRS and YFSETQ. V shed 0 bases and J shed 7 bases, with 17 bases lying between them. The CDR3 has 17 residues. The chain's CDR3 is CASSLVLGRSLNSPLHF. The DNA for the CDR3 is TGCGCCAGCAGCTTGGTCCTCGGACGAAGCCTCAATTCACCCCTCCACTTT.